This T cell receptor beta chain was identified in a study of technical replicates of blood from several donors. The method was immunoSEQ multiplex PCR; TCRdb's version includes in-frame clones alone and lacks a portion of them. The profile shows about 70,000 clones, roughly 86% of them singletons. V gave up 1 base and J gave up 4 bases, with 11 bases separating them. Germline V gene sequence: CDR1 SGHNT, CDR2 YYREEE (reference sequence). This CDR3 is 14 amino acids long. Sequencing used PBMCs. The rearrangement joins TRBV5-4 to TRBJ2-5, with D possibly TRBD1 on 6 matching bases. The TCR sequence derives from a human donor in good health. Some clones in this sample may be carry-over from other donors' samples. In DNA form, the CDR3 reads TGTGCCAGCAGCTTGTTTGGACAGCCAGAGACCCAGTACTTC. Translated: CASSLFGQPETQYF.